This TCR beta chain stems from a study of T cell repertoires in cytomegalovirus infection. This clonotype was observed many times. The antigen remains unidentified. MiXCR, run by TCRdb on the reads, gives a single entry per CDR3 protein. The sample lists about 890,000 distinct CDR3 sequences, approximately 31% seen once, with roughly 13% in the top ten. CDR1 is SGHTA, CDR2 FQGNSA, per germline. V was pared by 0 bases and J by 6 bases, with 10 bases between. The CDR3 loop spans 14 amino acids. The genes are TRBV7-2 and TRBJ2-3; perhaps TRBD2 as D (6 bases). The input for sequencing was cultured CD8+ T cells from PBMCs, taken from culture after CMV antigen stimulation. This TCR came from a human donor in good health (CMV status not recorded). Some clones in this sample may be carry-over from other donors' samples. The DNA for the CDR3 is TGTGCCAGCAGCTTAGCGGGGACTCCTGATACGCAGTATTTT. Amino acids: CASSLAGTPDTQYF.